This T cell receptor (beta chain) appears in the sequencing data of a study of cytomegalovirus exposure and HLA in healthy donors. Findings of the study overall: HLA restriction was apparent for most CMV-associated TCR beta chains in a later analysis. Beyond CMV serostatus, there was no information to go on about immune exposure. Among TCR beta chains of equal frequency, HLA-associated ones were more clonally expanded in a later analysis.

Donors were ostensibly healthy at sampling, although undocumented immune exposures were probable. The CDR3 spans 13 residues. Germline V gene lookup returns CDR1 SNHLY and CDR2 FYNNEI. V lost 7 bases and J 4 bases, leaving 11 bases between the germline ends. The sample holds one count of this clone. Its specificity is unknown. PCR employed 60 Vbeta and 13 Jbeta primers. Repertoires were generated with immunoSEQ multiplex PCR, while TCRdb's copy carries only in-frame clones and drops some. The sample holds 100,000 or so clones; roughly 83% are singletons and the top ten take around 4%. The V call is TRBV2, the J call TRBJ1-5; unclear D gene. The specimen was PBMCs. The clonotype was recovered from a female donor in good health and CMV-seropositive. CDR3 sequence: CASIGDGNQPQHF. The CDR3 DNA follows: TGTGCCAGCATCGGGGATGGAAATCAGCCCCAGCATTTT.